A selection of T cell receptor beta chains follows, all from one sample in a study of glioma-infiltrating T cells. TCRdb called the multiplex PCR reads again in MiXCR, with one record for every CDR3 protein. The sample records about 12,000 distinct CDR3 sequences, approximately 26% being singletons. The sequencing input was glioma tissue, nonneoplastic brain tissue, or PBMCs (not recorded which). These receptors originate from a human donor with low-grade glioma or glioblastoma, undergoing nonglioma brain surgery, or in good health (not recorded which). Both conserved end residues are part of each CDR3. Fields, in order: V gene, J gene, CDR3 protein.

TRBV5-1,TRBJ2-5,CASSWNRGAQETQYF
TRBV2,TRBJ2-3,CASRAGGTDTQYF
TRBV3-1,TRBJ1-4,CASRAPGGNNEKLFF
TRBV2,TRBJ2-3,CASRHRDSTWEDTQYF
TRBV6-1,TRBJ2-7,CATVPRPGTGGYEQYF
TRBV28,TRBJ2-2,CASQAAMRIAGDPGELFF
TRBV6-1,TRBJ2-7,CASRPRGPPNEQYF
TRBV11-3,TRBJ1-1,CASGLIGYEAFF
TRBV6-6,TRBJ2-1,CASSYSSFLAGVGGYNEQFF
TRBV11-2,TRBJ2-7,CASSLQREDEQYF
TRBV27,TRBJ2-5,CASSFARNQETKYF
TRBV11-2,TRBJ1-2,CASSLFAGYGYTF
TRBV18,TRBJ1-1,CASSGNRGTEAFF
TRBV6-6,TRBJ2-1,CASSYRTGQHNEQFF
TRBV24-1,TRBJ2-3,CATSDVDFTDTQYF
TRBV6-1,TRBJ2-1,CASSHQQRESYNEQFF
TRBV27,TRBJ2-7,CASSGLAGPPYF
TRBV28,TRBJ2-7,CASGPLIAGGPGEQYF
TRBV24-1,TRBJ2-1,CATSEQAGAYNEQFF
TRBV6-6,TRBJ2-1,CASSYLLAGSIEQFF
TRBV7-9,TRBJ1-2,CASSSKISDRGRSYYGYTF
TRBV7-6,TRBJ1-4,CASSPDATNEKLFF
TRBV20-1,TRBJ2-1,CSARGPRTSGSEQLF
TRBV5-1,TRBJ2-7,CASSPSGLAETYEQYF
TRBV6-1,TRBJ1-2,CASSAQARGYTF
TRBV12-3/TRBV12-4,TRBJ2-1,CASSLALFGPSNEQFF
TRBV6-2/TRBV6-3,TRBJ2-7,CASRQTHNEQYF
TRBV7-2,TRBJ1-5,CASSLEATINQTQHF
TRBV2,TRBJ1-1,CASSGGSGHPTEAFF
TRBV6-2/TRBV6-3,TRBJ2-1,CASSYRMGEEEFF
TRBV5-4,TRBJ1-2,CASSFDREGYTF
TRBV29-1,TRBJ1-1,CSVEKGLGTEAFF
TRBV4-1,TRBJ2-1,CASSPLAGGPRYNEQFF
TRBV3-1,TRBJ2-7,CASSQTPQYEQYF
TRBV11-2,TRBJ2-7,CASSSFLGGNHYEQYF
TRBV7-8,TRBJ2-3,CASSLGLGTDTQYF
TRBV3-1,TRBJ2-7,CASSQDFYDEQYF
TRBV10-3,TRBJ2-7,CAISDITSYEQYF
TRBV20-1,TRBJ2-7,CSATGLQYEQYF
TRBV19,TRBJ2-3,CASSFLADTDTQYF
TRBV7-2,TRBJ2-5,CAGSFVGRGETQYF
TRBV28,TRBJ1-2,CDSSRPRQGANGYTF